The rows below give T cell receptor beta chains drawn from one sample of a study of cytomegalovirus exposure and HLA in healthy donors. The protocol was immunoSEQ multiplex PCR, while the TCRdb copy is restricted to in-frame clones and leaves out a portion. The table has more than 75,000 clones, 70% to 90% seen once. The source material was PBMCs. These receptors were collected from a woman between 18 and 29 years old in good health and CMV-seropositive. CDR3s leave out the opening cysteine and the closing phenylalanine or tryptophan.

TRBV5-1	TRBJ2-1	ASSLAQLAGGRRF
TRBV9	TRBJ2-3	ASSPPGQNTDTQY
TRBV6-5	TRBJ2-1	ATGRGGRNEQF
TRBV6-5	TRBJ1-1	ASSFTGGFTEAF
TRBV6-4	TRBJ1-6	ASKRTAESPLH
TRBV14	TRBJ1-6	ASSWNSYNSPLH
TRBV28	TRBJ2-7	ASSPDRANYEQY
TRBV13	TRBJ2-7	ASSLGQSYEQY
TRBV7-9	TRBJ2-3	ASRPGQLGTDTQY
TRBV25-1	TRBJ1-2	ASSATRSRGGYT
TRBV5-1	TRBJ1-5	ASSSSPLSRSNQPQH
TRBV6-1	TRBJ1-1	ASTRGGWTEAF
TRBV6-6	TRBJ2-7	ASTLAGGILYEQY
TRBV7-9	TRBJ2-1	ASTQPGLALQQF
TRBV27	TRBJ2-7	ASNSQGSHEQY
TRBV5-4	TRBJ1-1	ASSENAWDRAPEAF
TRBV27	TRBJ2-1	ASSTRGVISGNEQF
TRBV6-5	.	ASSPGGYEQY
TRBV6-1	TRBJ1-2	ASSGVNWGGFTGYT
TRBV9	TRBJ2-1	ASSLGSGLADNEQF
TRBV6-5	TRBJ2-7	ASSFKGYAYEQY
TRBV5-4	TRBJ2-3	ASSLWGGPQDTQY
TRBV28	TRBJ2-3	ASRTYYRGRDTDTQY
TRBV18	TRBJ1-2	ASSPGQDQGYT
TRBV5-1	TRBJ2-1	ASSSTGAPYNEQF
TRBV6-4	TRBJ1-6	ASSEDSTNSPLH
TRBV5-1	TRBJ2-7	ASSLGGGSRYEQY
TRBV5-1	TRBJ1-1	ASGLQTGMNTEAF
TRBV9	TRBJ1-3	ASSSMMTASGNTIY
TRBV6-7	TRBJ1-5	AMDRDGNQPQH
TRBV11-2	TRBJ1-5	ASSSGLNQPQH
TRBV7-9	TRBJ2-7	ASSLAYGTETYEQY
TRBV25-1	TRBJ1-3	ASSSGGQVRGNTIY
TRBV5-1	TRBJ1-2	ASSFGGGADYGYT
TRBV5-6	TRBJ2-4	ASSLGLGGLAKNIQY